This record covers a single TCR beta chain. No cognate antigen has been identified for it. Per-base quality was not reported, and no clone a single base away is much larger than it. The cohort was made up of under 800 healthy bone marrow donors. Cohort members were all nominally healthy when sampled, although unrecorded immune exposures were likely present. The donor was CMV seronegative and belonged to the group of 350 or so seronegative cohort members. Each donor provided a peripheral blood sample, and peripheral blood mononuclear cells were used for TCR beta sequencing. The Qiagen DNeasy Blood Extraction Kit was used to extract genomic DNA from the blood cell samples. Library preparation used the immunoSEQ multiplex PCR assay. The multiplex PCR relied on a mix of 60 forward primers for TCR Vbeta segments and 13 reverse primers for TCR Jbeta segments. The CDR3 region of rearranged TCR beta genes was amplified from genomic DNA by a multiplex PCR assay. The amplified TCR beta libraries were sequenced on the Illumina HiSeq System as 87-base-pair reads. The source study handled its data this way. A later analysis counted about 80 million unique TCR beta chains across the 690 or so repertoires, and 10 million to 11 million of these chains were shared by at least two donors. A nearest-neighbor algorithm error-corrected the raw reads and collapsed the reads into unique sequences, merging closely related sequences to remove PCR and sequencing errors. CDR3 sequences were aligned to IMGT reference sequences to assign V, D and J gene segments. For a sequence to be retained, at least a six-nucleotide match to both a V gene segment and a J gene segment was required. Rearrangements were called productive when the CDR3 lacked stop codons and stayed in frame with V and J; all others were non-productive. CDR3 was defined according to IMGT convention as the region running from the second conserved V-encoded cysteine to the conserved J-encoded phenylalanine. The earlier analysis of more than 450 of the donors excluded sequences that lacked an unambiguous match to a single V gene segment. An earlier analysis of almost 600 of the donors classified V segments as functional when productive rearrangements were above 56.7% and as segregating when the standard deviation between donors was above 5%. A statistical classification framework was built to diagnose cytomegalovirus status from the catalog of TCR beta chain sequences. In a later analysis, TCR nucleotide sequences were compared against IMGT/GENE-DB human TR gene sequences so that V and J genes could be assigned. Using the TCRdist pipeline, a later analysis assigned CDR3 sequences along with most-parsimonious VDJ recombination scenarios. In a later analysis, each TCR beta chain was defined by its CDR3 amino acid sequence together with its V-gene family, and reads without a unique V-gene family were excluded. To address suspected cross-contamination and a sequencing artifact, a later analysis removed 450 to 700 highly shared, low-generation-probability nucleotide sequences. In a later analysis, a clonal expansion index was calculated for each public chain from normalized within-repertoire ranks of inferred template counts. Generation probabilities in a later analysis came from a VDJ recombination model fitted to out-of-frame rearrangements, and those results were checked against IGoR. A later analysis scored TCR-TCR, TCR-HLA and TCR-CMV co-occurrence with hypergeometric tests, applying a repertoire-size bias correction to TCR pairs. To estimate false discovery rates, a later analysis permuted the HLA or CMV assignments 20 times. A later analysis grouped co-occurring TCRs with DBSCAN, adding TCRdist sequence similarity when clustering within HLA-allele-positive subsets. Repertoires with fewer than 30,000 or more than 120,000 public chains were left out of co-occurrence clustering, as were five repertoires with anomalous nucleotide sharing. Imported from immuneACCESS, the table was reduced by TCRdb to in-frame sequences with V and J called. These copies leave out some clones; in studies compared against another copy, an unresolved V gene accounts for under half, and the cause of the remainder is not known. V and J calls and clone size are copied from that table; D and trimming were computed from the DNA. This sample gives 100,000 or so clones in total; 75% to 85% of them show up just once. 6% to 7.5% of the sample comes from the top ten.

This entry comes from a study of cytomegalovirus exposure and HLA in healthy donors (dated by TCRdb to about 2017). For context, the study as a whole: In an earlier analysis of under 600 of the donors, 250 to 300 Gb of sequence data and approximately 120 million unique TCR beta sequences from about 179 million T cells were reported. Approximately 310 gigabases of sequencing data and around 80 million unique TCR sequences made up an early release that covered around 640 HLA-typed donors. Of the roughly 390 genotyped donors, roughly 80% fell in the genetic ancestry cluster associated with self-reported Caucasian donors. The study aimed to test whether signatures of past pathogen exposure could be identified by cataloging public T cell receptors. The study used immunosequencing to profile the T cell repertoires of 666 subjects and linked those repertoires to cytomegalovirus serostatus. Along with the approximately 650-subject first cohort, a separate validation cohort of more than 90 different subjects was used. High-throughput TCR immunosequencing, statistical association of individual TCRs with disease status, and machine learning were combined to predict cytomegalovirus infection status. To study patterns of TCR occurrence, a later analysis re-analyzed previously published TCR beta repertoires from 700 or so donors and added high-resolution HLA genotyping. Rather than drawing on any new phenotypic data, the later analysis identified candidate immune exposures from TCR beta sequences and the way those sequences occurred across donors. In an earlier analysis of around 540 of the donors, high-throughput TCR beta sequencing was used to judge whether each TCR beta V gene segment behaved as functional or pseudogenic. Donor age, sex, ethnicity and CMV serostatus were compiled together with the repertoire data. In a later genetic analysis, genome-wide SNP genotypes for about 60% of the 666 donors were used, and that subset was treated as a discovery cohort. All discovery cohort repertoires had been generated on a single sequencing platform. HLA typing included class I and class II loci at four-digit resolution. Typing coverage differed by locus: A, B, C, DRB1 and DQB1 were typed in about 629-640 donors, DQA1 in roughly 500, DPA1 in around 600, and DPB1 in just under 490. About five DR-DQ haplotypes were treated as single units for association and clustering because of strong linkage in the cohort. Among 300 to 500 genotyped donors of the cohort, an average of around 250,000 unique TCR beta nucleotide sequences was sequenced per donor, of which about 19% were non-productive. Overall study results and their limits: Most TCR sequences were observed very rarely across donors, whereas some public TCRs were present in many individuals. Because counts were too low, about 18 rarely observed V segments, including chromosome 9 orphons, were excluded from the earlier analysis of fewer than 650 of the donors. It was suggested by the authors that the approach could potentially be generalized to other disease states and immunological phenotypes. In vitro tests confirmed that a few of the cytomegalovirus-associated TCR beta chains recognize cytomegalovirus antigens. Correlated functional status among segregating V segments might reflect linkage disequilibrium, but an unknown experimental factor could not be ruled out. Broadly in line with IMGT annotations, most TCR beta V segments showed up in productive rearrangements about 87% or about 30% of the time in an earlier analysis of 450 to 750 of the donors. A further reported finding was that TCR beta sequences accurately predicted the HLA-A and HLA-B alleles for most subjects in the first cohort. In both the original and validation cohorts, the classifier was reported to diagnose cytomegalovirus status with high specificity and sensitivity. A group of highly shared sequence variants was considered likely to be a technical artifact of the sequencing pipeline. In this cohort, only TCR beta chains were sequenced, and detectable features were limited by the absence of alpha or paired-chain data. When HLA alleles, especially DR and DQ, strongly co-occurred, TCR associations were difficult to assign to individual alleles. In a later analysis, HLA-associated TCR beta chains were found to be more clonally expanded and to have lower generation probabilities than equally common non-associated chains. A later analysis reported that several top co-occurrence clusters appeared linked to parvovirus B19, influenza, CMV and Epstein-Barr virus. An association between a missense DCLRE1C variant and V-gene and J-gene trimming of TCR beta chains was found in a later genetic analysis and replicated in an independent cohort. A later analysis found that TCR association rates varied across HLA loci, with DRB1 alleles showing the most associated TCRs and HLA-C alleles the fewest. Presence/absence analyses assumed roughly uniform sequencing depth across donors, an assumption that may not hold. Most CMV-associated TCR beta chains appeared to be HLA-restricted in a later analysis, and the HLA associations seemed to be driven largely by CMV exposure. In a later analysis, about 17,000 TCR beta sequences were associated with specific HLA alleles at a false discovery rate of 0.05. The 87-base-pair reads could not distinguish some IMGT-functional V segments, including TRBV6-2 and TRBV6-3, so those segments were excluded. For the cohort, immune exposure information was limited to CMV serostatus. In a later genetic analysis, fewer N-insertions in productive TCRs were reported among donors in an Asian-associated ancestry cluster than the roughly 710-donor mean. Because HLA typing was missing for some donors at each locus, association tests included only the typed subset. The study gave a list of 150 to 200 TCR beta chains associated with cytomegalovirus.

Its CDR3 holds 15 amino acids, cysteine through phenylalanine. The only DNA kept is the CDR3, 45 bases in frame from the first base. CDR1 and CDR2, per the germline V gene (reference sequence), are MNHEY and SMNVEV. The V and J ends are trimmed by 10 bases and 3 bases, leaving 18 bases between them. The rearranged chain carries TRBV27 and TRBJ1-4, with TRBD1 as a weak D call on 5 bases. The source material was PBMCs. The source is a young man in good health and CMV-seronegative. The CDR3 reads as follows: CATGRGTGSNEKLFF. The base sequence is TGTGCCACCGGGAGAGGGACGGGGTCTAATGAAAAACTGTTTTTT.